The 27 T cell receptor beta chains below were found in one sample sequenced in a study of PD-L1 blockade in urothelial cancer. Sequenced by immunoSEQ multiplex PCR; TCRdb stores in-frame clones only, minus some. The table includes approximately 50,000 clones, about 86% detected once. Time point denoted: pretreatment peripheral blood. Sequences were derived from PBMCs, sampled around atezolizumab (anti-PD-L1) treatment. The receptors shown here come from a man aged 55 to 70 with urothelial cancer.

The gene calls are TRBV5-1 and TRBJ1-2; maybe TRBD1 (6 bases). The V gene lost 4 bases and the J gene lost 4 bases, with 26 bases spanning the gap. Germline values: CDR1 SGHRS, CDR2 YFSETQ. The CDR3 extends over 18 amino acids. The CDR3 loop reads CASSQNSPTIGQIYGYTF. The CDR3 nucleotides are TGCGCCAGCAGCCAAAATTCCCCAACCATAGGACAGATCTATGGCTACACCTTC.

The genes are TRBV5-1 and TRBJ1-5, with a tentative D call TRBD1 (5 bases). Germline lookup yields CDR1 SGHRS and CDR2 YFSETQ. This CDR3 is built from 15 residues. Trimming took 1 base from V and 3 from J, leaving 11 bases between them. CDR3: CASSLYGGDNQPQHF. CDR3 DNA sequence: TGCGCCAGCAGCTTGTACGGAGGGGACAATCAGCCCCAGCATTTT.

The genes are TRBV18 and TRBJ2-1; no definite D call. The CDR3 spans 13 residues. Trimming cost V 4 bases and J 5 bases, with 9 bases left between them. Germline assignment: CDR1 KGHSH and CDR2 LQKENI. This CDR3 is CASSLSRDNEQFF. The CDR3 coding sequence is TGTGCCAGCTCACTAAGCCGGGACAATGAGCAGTTCTTC.

The CDR3 DNA is TGCAGCCCAAAGACGGGGTACAAAGGTGAGCAGTTCTTC. Translated: CSPKTGYKGEQFF. The V gene is TRBV29-1, the J gene TRBJ2-1; D might be TRBD2 (5 bases). The CDR3 runs to 13 residues. V lost 8 bases, J lost 9 bases, and 20 bases lay in between. Germline V lookup: CDR1 SQVTM, CDR2 ANQGSEA.

The chain links TRBV11-2 to TRBJ2-2, with TRBD2 as a possible D gene (5 bases). CDR1 is SGHAT, CDR2 FQNNGV, per germline. This CDR3 contains 15 residues. Trimming shortened V by 1 base and J by 4 bases, and 10 bases separated the two germline ends. The CDR3, as DNA: TGTGCCAGCAGCTTAGTTAGCGCGGGCACCGGGGAGCTGTTTTTT. Translated: CASSLVSAGTGELFF.

The V call is TRBV6-5, the J call TRBJ1-2; 7 nucleotides align to TRBD1. With V trimmed by 2 bases and J by 1 base, 4 bases remained unmatched. The CDR3 has 15 amino acids. Germline V gene sequence: CDR1 MNHEY, CDR2 SVGAGI. In DNA, the CDR3 is TGTGCCAGCAGTTACGGGACAGCGCTTAACTATGGCTACACCTTC. Its translation is CASSYGTALNYGYTF.

This chain's CDR3 is CASSVQGLGTGELFF. The CDR3 DNA reads TGTGCCAGCAGTGTACAGGGTCTGGGCACCGGGGAGCTGTTTTTT. The chain combines TRBV9 with TRBJ2-2; tentatively, D is TRBD1 (6 bases). Germline CDR1 is SGDLS and CDR2 is YYNGEE. V lost 5 bases to trimming and J lost 4 bases, with 15 bases between them. The CDR3 is made up of 15 amino acids.

This clone was observed once. J is TRBJ1-2 and V is TRBV10-3, with D perhaps matching TRBD1 (5 bases). Trimming left V 2 bases short and J 4 bases short, with 11 bases between. The CDR3 length is 14 residues. CDR1 and CDR2 from the germline V gene are ENHRY and SYGVKD. The CDR3 here is CAISENPTAYGYTF. The CDR3 region has the DNA TGTGCCATCAGTGAGAACCCGACAGCCTATGGCTACACCTTC.

The chain uses TRBV11-2 and TRBJ1-3, with a possible D match to TRBD1 (5 bases). V lost 5 bases and J lost 0, with 14 bases in between. Germline-derived CDR1 and CDR2 are SGHAT and FQNNGV. This CDR3 spans 16 amino acids. For the CDR3, the DNA is TGTGCCAGCAGCCTACTGGGGGGTAGCTCTGGAAACACCATATATTTT. Translated: CASSLLGGSSGNTIYF. Filled out from reference TRBV11-2 and TRBJ1-3, the complete variable domain reads EAGVAQSPRYKIIEKRQSVAFWCNPISGHATLYWYQQILGQGPKLLIQFQNNGVVDDSQLPKDRFSAERLKGVDSTLKIQPAKLEDSAVYLCASSLLGGSSGNTIYFGEGSWLTVV.

This clone has a single count. The V gene is TRBV4-3, the J gene TRBJ2-2; TRBD2 is a possible D gene (5 bases). The CDR3 extends over 16 amino acids. The ends were cut back, 2 bases at V and 0 bases at J, with 10 bases in the middle. CDR1 is LGHNA and CDR2 is YSLEER in the germline V gene. CDR3 bases: TGCGCCAGCAGCCAAAATACGGGAACGAACACCGGGGAGCTGTTTTTT. It yields the protein CASSQNTGTNTGELFF.

Here the CDR3 reads CASGLGTGGYEQYF. The CDR3 DNA is TGTGCTAGTGGTTTGGGAACAGGGGGCTACGAGCAGTACTTC. The rearrangement links TRBV12-5 to TRBJ2-7, with 8 bases lining up with TRBD1. The CDR3 covers 14 residues. After removal of 1 base from V and 3 bases from J, the junction contained 2 bases not matched to a gene. CDR1 is LGHNT, CDR2 FRNRAP, per germline.

This clone occurred once. The V and J genes are TRBV11-2 and TRBJ1-1; D may be TRBD1 (5 bases). Germline loops: CDR1 SGHAT, CDR2 FQNNGV. The CDR3 is 12 residues long. With 3 bases removed from V and 6 bases from J, the gap between germline ends came to 8 bases. The CDR3 sequence is CASSFWGAEAFF. CDR3 coding DNA: TGTGCCAGCAGCTTCTGGGGGGCTGAAGCTTTCTTT.

The chain employs TRBV9 and TRBJ1-2; the D is unclear. The CDR3 length is 13 residues. Trimming took off 0 bases at V and 7 bases at J, with 10 bases between the two ends. CDR1 SGDLS and CDR2 YYNGEE come from the germline V gene. The CDR3: CASSVGGSGGYTF. The CDR3 coding sequence is TGTGCCAGCAGCGTAGGTGGTAGTGGTGGCTACACCTTC. The whole variable domain, filled in from reference TRBV9 and TRBJ1-2, reads DSGVTQTPKHLITATGQRVTLRCSPRSGDLSVYWYQQSLDQGLQFLIQYYNGEERAKGNILERFSAQQFPDLHSELNLSSLELGDSALYFCASSVGGSGGYTFGSGTRLTVV.

The rearrangement links TRBV30 to TRBJ1-2; 9 nucleotides line up with TRBD1. Germline values: CDR1 GTSNPN, CDR2 SVGIG (reference sequence). With 1 base clipped from V and 0 bases from J, the junction kept 0 bases outside the gene matches. The CDR3 runs 14 residues. The DNA for the CDR3 is TGTGCCTGGAGTGGGGACAGGGCTAACTATGGCTACACCTTC. It encodes CAWSGDRANYGYTF.

The chain employs TRBV7-9 and TRBJ2-2, with 8 bases aligning to TRBD2. Germline CDR1 SEHNR, CDR2 FQNEAQ (reference sequence). This CDR3 has 15 amino acids. The V and J ends lost 1 base and 5 bases, in that order; junction bases with no gene match: 3. CDR3 region: CASSLGLAFTGELFF. CDR3 in DNA: TGTGCCAGCAGCTTAGGACTAGCGTTTACCGGGGAGCTGTTTTTT.

The chain employs TRBV19 and TRBJ1-5; D possibly corresponds to TRBD1 (6 bases). This CDR3 is built from 12 residues. In germline, CDR1 is LNHDA, CDR2 SQIVND (reference sequence). The germline V and J ends were trimmed by 6 bases and 5 bases, with 8 bases remaining between them. The CDR3 DNA reads TGTGCCAGTAGGTCAGGGGATCAGCCCCAGCATTTT. It codes for CASRSGDQPQHF.

The V call is TRBV19, the J call TRBJ1-1; a weak D match, TRBD1 (6 bases). Germline V gene sequence: CDR1 LNHDA, CDR2 SQIVND (reference sequence). Trimming took 4 bases from V and 10 from J, leaving 19 bases between them. This CDR3 comprises 14 residues. The CDR3 DNA sequence: TGTGCCAGTAGTAGCCAGGGGTCTTTATCCCCAGCTTTCTTT. Its protein is CASSSQGSLSPAFF.

This rearrangement joins TRBV2 to TRBJ2-7, with 10 positions matching TRBD1. Germline V gene data show CDR1 as SNHLY and CDR2 as FYNNEI. The length of the CDR3 is 15 residues. V shed 4 bases, J shed 7 bases, and the junction held 10 bases outside the gene matches. CDR3 sequence (DNA): TGTGCCAGCAGTGTGGGACAGGGGCCCCTTCAGGAGCAGTACTTC. This translates into CASSVGQGPLQEQYF.

J is TRBJ2-1 and V is TRBV27, with TRBD2 identical over 13 bases. In germline, CDR1 is MNHEY, CDR2 SMNVEV (reference sequence). J gave up 0 bases and V 6 bases, and 5 bases lay outside the gene matches. CDR3 size: 17 residues. Written as DNA, the CDR3 is TGTGCCAGCAGACTAGCGGGAGGGCAGGGCTCCTACAATGAGCAGTTCTTC. Its protein is CASRLAGGQGSYNEQFF.

The chain links TRBV5-5 to TRBJ1-2; weak D call: TRBD1 (6 bases). Germline V lookup: CDR1 SGHKS, CDR2 YYEKEE (reference sequence). V gave up 4 bases and J gave up 8 bases, with 24 bases separating them. This CDR3 contains 16 residues. DNA for the CDR3: TGTGCCAGCAGCCCCCACGGGGGGGCTGGTGCTGGGGGCTACACCTTC. Its translation is CASSPHGGAGAGGYTF.

This clone was detected once. The V call is TRBV4-3, the J call TRBJ2-1; TRBD2 matches 9 bases. V lost 0 bases, J lost 2 bases, and 2 bases stayed unmatched. CDR1 LGHNA and CDR2 YSLEER come from the germline V gene. This CDR3 is 16 amino acids long. The CDR3 DNA reads as TGCGCCAGCAGCCAAGAGGGCGGGGGGGCCTACAATGAGCAGTTCTTC. Translating it yields CASSQEGGGAYNEQFF.

The V and J genes are TRBV25-1 and TRBJ2-7, with 10 bases matching TRBD2. Germline lookup yields CDR1 MGHDK and CDR2 SYGVNS. The CDR3 is 15 amino acids. The ends lost 2 bases at V and 4 bases at J; junction bases unmatched: 5. This CDR3 is CASSEGLAESYEQYF. The DNA for the CDR3 is TGTGCCAGCAGTGAAGGACTAGCGGAGTCGTACGAGCAGTACTTC.

The V gene is TRBV5-1, the J gene TRBJ2-3; tentatively, D is TRBD2 (5 bases). Germline loops: CDR1 SGHRS, CDR2 YFSETQ. The ends were cut back, 4 bases at V and 2 bases at J, with 17 bases in the middle. The CDR3 contains 16 residues. The CDR3 region has the DNA TGCGCCAGCAGCGGAAACTCCGGACTGATCACAGATACGCAGTATTTT. This encodes CASSGNSGLITDTQYF.

This clone was observed once. The CDR3 DNA reads as TGTGCCAGCAGCTTACTTGGACAGGCAGCAGCTTTCTTT. Translation gives CASSLLGQAAAFF. V and J are TRBV7-6 and TRBJ1-1; 7 bases agree with TRBD1. CDR1 SGHVS and CDR2 FNYEAQ come from the germline V gene. This CDR3 is built from 13 residues. The V gene end was trimmed by 2 bases and the J gene end by 10 bases; junction bases not matched to a gene: 7.

The rearrangement joins TRBV11-2 to TRBJ2-3, with 9 bases fitting TRBD1. With 5 bases clipped from V and 6 bases from J, the junction kept 9 bases outside the gene matches. The CDR3 runs 15 residues. Germline assignment: CDR1 SGHAT and CDR2 FQNNGV. CDR3 region: CASSQPQGALDTQYF. The CDR3, as DNA: TGTGCCAGCAGCCAACCACAGGGGGCGTTGGATACGCAGTATTTT.

V gene TRBV5-1 combines with J gene TRBJ1-1; 10 bases line up with TRBD1. The CDR3 length is 14 residues. Germline V gives CDR1 SGHRS, CDR2 YFSETQ. V shed 4 bases, J shed 4 bases, and the junction held 4 bases outside the gene matches. The DNA for the CDR3 is TGCGCCAGCAGCGTGAGGACAGGGGGCACTGAAGCTTTCTTT. It specifies CASSVRTGGTEAFF.

The chain is built from TRBV7-9 and TRBJ2-2; possibly TRBD2 for D (5 bases). CDR1 SEHNR and CDR2 FQNEAQ come from the germline V gene (reference sequence). V was shortened by 0 bases and J by 7 bases, with 15 bases between the two germline ends. The CDR3 has 16 amino acids. The CDR3 here is CASSLAVAPRGGELFF. CDR3 nucleotide sequence: TGTGCCAGCAGCTTAGCAGTTGCCCCACGGGGCGGGGAGCTGTTTTTT.